This passage covers 19 T cell receptor beta chains from one sample sequenced in a study of cytotoxic CD8 clonotypes in ibrutinib-treated CLL. The repertoire was sequenced with immunoSEQ multiplex PCR; TCRdb's copy has only in-frame clones and lacks some. Of 35,000 to 45,000 clones in the sample, 49% were seen once. This specimen was PBMCs, taken before ibrutinib treatment. These receptors all stem from a human donor with chronic lymphocytic leukemia.

The rearrangement uses TRBV5-1 and TRBJ1-6, with 8 nucleotides matching TRBD1. The CDR3 loop spans 16 amino acids. V shed 4 bases and J 8 bases; nucleotides not matched to a gene: 11. The germline gives CDR1 SGHRS, CDR2 YFSETQ. This chain's CDR3 is CASSPRGQGEYSPLHF. The CDR3 region has the DNA TGCGCCAGCAGCCCCAGAGGACAGGGAGAGTATTCACCCCTCCACTTT. The complete variable domain, with remaining parts taken from reference TRBV5-1 and TRBJ1-6, reads KAGVTQTPRYLIKTRGQQVTLSCSPISGHRSVSWYQQTPGQGLQFLFEYFSETQRNKGNFPGRFSGRQFSNSRSEMNVSTLELGDSALYLCASSPRGQGEYSPLHFGNGTRLTVT.

Here the CDR3 reads CASSENRANQPQHF. CDR3 nucleotide sequence: TGTGCCAGCAGTGAAAACAGGGCAAATCAGCCCCAGCATTTT. This rearrangement joins TRBV2 to TRBJ1-5; maybe TRBD1 (6 bases). This CDR3 has 14 residues. CDR1 and CDR2 from the germline V gene are SNHLY and FYNNEI. Trimming shortened V by 2 bases and J by 4 bases, and 9 bases separated the two germline ends.

The chain joins TRBV14 to TRBJ2-1; a weak D match, TRBD1 (6 bases). Germline assignment: CDR1 SGHDN and CDR2 FVKESK. The CDR3 runs to 14 residues. V lost 1 base, J lost 7 bases, and 11 bases lay in between. CDR3: CASSQASGENEQFF. CDR3 in DNA: TGTGCCAGCAGCCAAGCATCAGGGGAGAATGAGCAGTTCTTC.

The chain links TRBV19 to TRBJ2-1; D is perhaps TRBD2 (6 bases). Germline CDR1 LNHDA, CDR2 SQIVND (reference sequence). There are 19 residues in the CDR3. V gave up 5 bases and J gave up 0 bases, with 23 bases separating them. The DNA for the CDR3 is TGTGCCAGTAGTCTCTCCGGGGGTATGTTACTGAGCTCCTACAATGAGCAGTTCTTC. Protein sequence: CASSLSGGMLLSSYNEQFF.

This clone appeared a few times. This sequence joins TRBV2 and TRBJ2-7; D tentatively fits TRBD1 or TRBD2 (5 bases each). CDR1 SNHLY and CDR2 FYNNEI come from the germline V gene. Trimming stripped 8 bases from V and 3 bases from J, with 11 bases between. The CDR3 consists of 12 residues. CDR3 loop: CASEGRGYEQYF. CDR3 in DNA: TGTGCCAGCGAGGGACGAGGCTACGAGCAGTACTTC.

The chain employs TRBV6-5 and TRBJ1-4; D is ambiguous. Trimming took off 6 bases at V and 0 bases at J, with 8 bases between the two ends. This CDR3 contains 14 residues. The germline V gene has CDR1 MNHEY and CDR2 SVGAGI. In DNA form, the CDR3 reads TGTGCCAGCAGCGGCTTTTCAACTAATGAAAAACTGTTTTTT. This encodes CASSGFSTNEKLFF.

Only a few counts were recorded for this clone. The V and J genes are TRBV10-3 and TRBJ2-7, with 9 bases matching TRBD2. Losses at the gene ends were 3 bases for V and 4 bases for J; bases not matched to a gene: 10. Germline CDR1 is ENHRY and CDR2 is SYGVKD. This CDR3 has 16 residues. CDR3: CAISDKSGGPSYEQYF. The CDR3 DNA sequence: TGTGCCATCAGTGACAAGAGCGGGGGGCCTTCTTACGAGCAGTACTTC.

The chain uses TRBV29-1 and TRBJ1-1, with a weak D call TRBD1 (6 bases). V was clipped by 1 base and J by 0 bases, with 15 bases between them. The CDR3 sequence is 16 residues long. In germline, CDR1 is SQVTM, CDR2 ANQGSEA. The CDR3 here is CSVEGQGSMMNTEAFF. The DNA of the CDR3 is TGCAGCGTTGAAGGTCAGGGGAGTATGATGAACACTGAAGCTTTCTTT.

The rearrangement uses TRBV7-8 and TRBJ2-7; D is possibly TRBD1 (6 bases). The CDR3 totals 13 residues. The germline V gene encodes CDR1 SGHVS and CDR2 FQNEAQ. V lost 6 bases to trimming and J lost 6 bases, with 15 bases between them. The CDR3 DNA is TGTGCCAGCAGTTGGGATACAGGGTCCGAGCAGTACTTC. Translation gives CASSWDTGSEQYF.

The chain links TRBV11-3 to TRBJ2-1, with D maybe TRBD1 (5 bases). Germline V gives CDR1 SGHNT, CDR2 YENEEA. V lost 4 bases and J 0 bases, leaving 13 bases between the germline ends. This CDR3 has 16 amino acids. The CDR3 sequence is CASSSRDFGSYNEQFF. CDR3 nucleotides: TGTGCCAGCAGCTCCAGGGATTTTGGCTCCTACAATGAGCAGTTCTTC.

This clone was recorded a few times. DNA of the CDR3: TGTGCCAGCAGTTTATCGTTTGGGGAGACACAGGCGCGAAAGACCCAGTACTTC. It codes for CASSLSFGETQARKTQYF. V usage is TRBV27 and J usage is TRBJ2-5; D is possibly TRBD1 or TRBD2 (5 bases each). The CDR3 loop spans 18 amino acids. Germline loops: CDR1 MNHEY, CDR2 SMNVEV (reference sequence). The ends were cut back, 0 bases at V and 6 bases at J, with 23 bases in the middle.

This clone has only a few counts. The V and J genes are TRBV5-1 and TRBJ2-7, with D possibly being TRBD1 or TRBD2 (5 bases each). There are 17 residues in the CDR3. Deletions cut 0 bases from V and 2 bases from J, with 18 bases between. Germline CDR1 SGHRS, CDR2 YFSETQ. CDR3 coding DNA: TGCGCCAGCAGCTTGGCGATCCAGGGACGGAGCCCCTACGAGCAGTACTTC. Translation gives CASSLAIQGRSPYEQYF.

This chain uses TRBV29-1 with TRBJ2-5, with 8 bases identical to TRBD1. Germline CDR1 and CDR2: SQVTM and ANQGSEA. The CDR3 totals 12 residues. The V and J ends lost 2 bases and 4 bases, in that order; junction bases with no gene match: 0. The DNA of the CDR3 is TGCAGCGTTGAACAGGGGGCAGAGACCCAGTACTTC. Translation: CSVEQGAETQYF.

A few counts support this clone. The genes are TRBV30 and TRBJ2-1; D gene ambiguous. This CDR3 is 14 amino acids long. V was clipped by 2 bases and J by 2 bases, with 10 bases between them. In germline, CDR1 is GTSNPN, CDR2 SVGIG (reference sequence). Written as DNA, the CDR3 is TGTGCCTGGAGTACCTTTGAAGCCTACAATGAGCAGTTCTTC. Protein: CAWSTFEAYNEQFF.

The CDR3 is CASSPVGGPRDTEAFF. In DNA, the CDR3 is TGTGCCAGCAGCCCCGTGGGGGGGCCCCGAGACACTGAAGCTTTCTTT. The V and J genes are TRBV7-3 and TRBJ1-1; D possibly corresponds to TRBD1 (6 bases). This CDR3 comprises 16 residues. Germline values: CDR1 SGHTA, CDR2 FQGTGA. The germline V and J ends were trimmed by 5 bases and 3 bases, with 19 bases remaining between them.

The genes are TRBV6-5 and TRBJ2-5; D may be TRBD1 (5 bases). The CDR3 length is 15 residues. CDR1 and CDR2 from the germline V gene are MNHEY and SVGAGI. V dropped 1 base and J dropped 0 bases, with 9 bases sitting between them. The CDR3 coding sequence is TGTGCCAGCAGTTACTGGGGCGAATACCAAGAGACCCAGTACTTC. Translation: CASSYWGEYQETQYF.

This clone has a handful of counts. The gene calls are TRBV6-6 and TRBJ1-3; weak D call: TRBD1 (6 bases). V dropped 6 bases and J dropped 0 bases, with 12 bases sitting between them. This CDR3 contains 15 residues. Germline lookup yields CDR1 MNHNY and CDR2 SVGAGI (reference sequence). The CDR3 region has the DNA TGTGCCAGCAGGGAAACAGGGCTCTCTGGAAACACCATATATTTT. This codes for CASRETGLSGNTIYF.

This clone has a count of ten or more. The CDR3 sequence: CASSPPEAFF. For the CDR3, the DNA is TGTGCCAGCAGCCCCCCCGAGGCTTTCTTT. The J gene is TRBJ1-1, the V gene TRBV7-2, with D unclear. The V end lost 5 bases, the J end lost 11 bases, and 9 bases lay between the germline ends. The CDR3 consists of 10 residues. Germline V lookup: CDR1 SGHTA, CDR2 FQGNSA.

The chain couples TRBV6-5 to TRBJ1-2; no clear D gene. The V gene lost 7 bases and the J gene lost 5 bases, with 20 bases spanning the gap. The germline CDR1 and CDR2 sequences are MNHEY and SVGAGI. There are 15 residues in the CDR3. The CDR3 region is CASTPAWTAVYGYTF. In nucleotides, the CDR3 is TGTGCCAGCACCCCTGCTTGGACGGCAGTATATGGCTACACCTTC.